Presented here are 17 T cell receptor beta chains from one specimen sequenced in a study of blood T cell repertoires in COVID-19. Only in-frame clones appear in the TCRdb table, and some are missing; sequencing was by immunoSEQ multiplex PCR. Found here are approximately 260,000 clones, approximately 90% of them singletons; the top ten hold around 3.6%. Sample: peripheral blood. The receptors derive from a young man with active or convalescent COVID-19.

The chain has TRBV6-5 and TRBJ2-7; 10 bases line up with TRBD1. Germline V gene lookup returns CDR1 MNHEY and CDR2 SVGAGI. This CDR3 is 15 amino acids long. V gave up 5 bases and J gave up 6 bases; unmatched junction bases: 10. CDR3 nucleotide sequence: TGTGCCAGCAGTCGACCCGGGACAGGGGTGGGCGAGCAGTACTTC. The encoded protein is CASSRPGTGVGEQYF.

The chain combines TRBV7-2 with TRBJ1-2; TRBD1 aligns across 11 bases. Germline V lookup: CDR1 SGHTA, CDR2 FQGNSA. This CDR3 has 16 amino acids. Unmatched junction bases numbered 11, after V lost 5 bases and J lost 6 bases. CDR3 protein: CASSPRTGGTRNGYTF. The CDR3, as DNA: TGTGCCAGCAGCCCCAGGACAGGGGGCACTAGAAATGGCTACACCTTC.

V usage is TRBV2 and J usage is TRBJ2-1, with 7 nucleotides matching TRBD1. Unmatched junction bases numbered 6, after V lost 6 bases and J lost 4 bases. The germline V gene encodes CDR1 SNHLY and CDR2 FYNNEI. This CDR3 has 14 amino acids. The CDR3 loop is CASRKTGSYNEQFF. CDR3 nucleotide sequence: TGTGCCAGCAGGAAGACAGGGTCATACAATGAGCAGTTCTTC.

V gene TRBV30 combines with J gene TRBJ1-2, with D possibly matching TRBD1 (6 bases). Deletions cut 0 bases from V and 7 bases from J, with 12 bases between. Per the germline V gene, CDR1 is GTSNPN and CDR2 is SVGIG (reference sequence). This CDR3 is built from 13 residues. The CDR3 region has the DNA TGTGCCTGGAGTGTCGTGGGACACTTTGGCTACACCTTC. Its translation: CAWSVVGHFGYTF.

The sample holds one count of this clone. V and J are TRBV6-1 and TRBJ2-1, with TRBD2 identical over 12 bases. The J segment lost 2 bases and the V segment lost 1 base, leaving 3 bases of the junction unmatched. Germline lookup yields CDR1 MNHNS and CDR2 SASEGT. The CDR3 totals 17 residues. The CDR3 DNA sequence: TGTGCCAGCAGTGAAGGCTCTAGCGGGGGGGCCTACAATGAGCAGTTCTTC. Its protein is CASSEGSSGGAYNEQFF.

The chain is built from TRBV5-1 and TRBJ1-1; D not certain. Germline V gene data show CDR1 as SGHRS and CDR2 as YFSETQ. The CDR3 spans 10 residues. Trimming cost V 1 base and J 10 bases, with 5 bases left between them. CDR3 sequence reads: CASSLLGAFF. CDR3 in DNA: TGCGCCAGCAGCTTGCTCGGAGCTTTCTTT.

The V and J genes are TRBV2 and TRBJ2-7, with no clear D. The V end lost 4 bases, the J end lost 4 bases, and 11 bases lay between the germline ends. The CDR3 spans 13 residues. Germline V gene data show CDR1 as SNHLY and CDR2 as FYNNEI. CDR3 sequence (DNA): TGTGCCAGCAGTGGCCAACTGCCTTACGAGCAGTACTTC. The encoded protein is CASSGQLPYEQYF. Drawing the rest from reference TRBV2 and TRBJ2-7, the complete variable domain is EPEVTQTPSHQVTQMGQEVILRCVPISNHLYFYWYRQILGQKVEFLVSFYNNEISEKSEIFDDQFSVERPDGSNFTLKIRSTKLEDSAMYFCASSGQLPYEQYFGPGTRLTVT.

This chain joins TRBV12-3 or TRBV12-4 and TRBJ1-5, with D perhaps TRBD1 (6 bases). This CDR3 contains 13 residues. The V end lost 6 bases, the J end lost 3 bases, and 9 bases lay between the germline ends. CDR3 nucleotides: TGTGCCAGCAGCCGGGACACCAATCAGCCCCAGCATTTT. Translating it yields CASSRDTNQPQHF.

The rearrangement joins TRBV5-1 to TRBJ2-5; 7 bases agree with TRBD2. The length of the CDR3 is 15 residues. Looked up from germline, CDR1 is SGHRS and CDR2 is YFSETQ. Trimming at V came to 7 bases and at J to 2 bases, leaving 11 bases not matched to a gene. The CDR3 DNA reads TGCGCCAGCGGGTCGGGGGGAGTTCTGCAAGAGACCCAGTACTTC. Its protein is CASGSGGVLQETQYF.

The J gene is TRBJ2-7, the V gene TRBV19; D perhaps matches TRBD2 (5 bases). Germline V CDR1 and CDR2: LNHDA, SQIVND (reference sequence). V shed 6 bases and J shed 5 bases, with 14 bases lying between them. The CDR3 is 13 amino acids. The CDR3 DNA is TGTGCCAGTAGCGAGAGGGAGAGCGACGAGCAGTACTTC. Amino acids: CASSERESDEQYF.

The chain couples TRBV7-3 to TRBJ1-2; no clear D gene. Trimming took 7 bases from V and 8 from J, leaving 5 bases between them. The CDR3 has 9 amino acids. Germline CDR1 and CDR2: SGHTA and FQGTGA. The DNA for the CDR3 is TGTGCCAGCATCGGGGGCTACACCTTC. Translating it yields CASIGGYTF.

The chain carries TRBV28 and TRBJ2-2; TRBD2 agrees at 11 bases. There are 17 residues in the CDR3. Germline-derived CDR1 and CDR2 are MDHEN and SYDVKM. V shed 7 bases, J shed 7 bases, and the junction held 14 bases outside the gene matches. CDR3 loop: CASKDSGRALEIGELFF. In DNA form, the CDR3 reads TGTGCCAGCAAGGATAGCGGGAGGGCCTTAGAGATCGGGGAGCTGTTTTTT.

This CDR3 reads CASSYVIRGNPYEQYF. CDR3 bases: TGTGCCAGCAGTTACGTTATTCGGGGGAACCCCTACGAGCAGTACTTC. The chain recombines TRBV6-6 with TRBJ2-7, with a weak D call TRBD2 (6 bases). Germline loops: CDR1 MNHNY, CDR2 SVGAGI (reference sequence). The CDR3 loop spans 16 amino acids. V lost 2 bases to trimming and J lost 2 bases, with 16 bases between them.

The gene calls are TRBV7-2 and TRBJ1-2, with D maybe TRBD1 (5 bases). The CDR3 extends over 13 amino acids. In germline, CDR1 is SGHTA, CDR2 FQGNSA. V was trimmed by 5 bases and J by 7 bases, leaving 14 bases between them. CDR3 sequence reads: CASSPSGGAGYTF. Here the CDR3 DNA reads TGTGCCAGCAGCCCGTCCGGGGGAGCTGGCTACACCTTC.

This clone was observed a single time. For the CDR3, the DNA is TGCGCCAGCAGCCGCCAGGGTGGTGAGAACTATGGCTACACCTTC. Translating it yields CASSRQGGENYGYTF. The rearrangement uses TRBV5-1 and TRBJ1-2; D possibly corresponds to TRBD1 (5 bases). CDR1 and CDR2 (germline): SGHRS, YFSETQ. Trimming took off 4 bases at V and 2 bases at J, with 15 bases between the two ends. The CDR3 loop spans 15 amino acids.

The chain employs TRBV7-9 and TRBJ2-3; 9 bases line up with TRBD2. From germline, CDR1 is SEHNR and CDR2 FQNEAQ (reference sequence). CDR3 length equals 17 residues. The junction had 13 bases not matched to a gene; V was cut back by 5 bases and J by 4 bases. In nucleotides, the CDR3 is TGTGCCAGCAGCCCCCGGGTTGGGACTAGCAGGTCAGATACGCAGTATTTT. Encoded protein: CASSPRVGTSRSDTQYF.

The chain uses TRBV15 and TRBJ1-5; 7 bases align to TRBD1. CDR1 is LNHNV, CDR2 YYDKDF, per germline (reference sequence). The CDR3 contains 15 residues. With 5 bases clipped from V and 9 bases from J, the junction kept 13 bases outside the gene matches. The CDR3 region is CATSPSQGLRGPQHF. CDR3 nucleotide sequence: TGTGCCACCAGCCCTTCACAGGGGCTGAGAGGGCCCCAGCATTTT.